The 18 T cell receptor beta chains reported below all come from one sample, sequenced in a study of cytomegalovirus exposure and HLA in healthy donors. 13 Jbeta primers and 60 Vbeta primers were used for the PCR. Data came from immunoSEQ multiplex PCR; TCRdb stores just in-frame clones and leaves some out. This table has 200,000 to 250,000 clones, around 80% appearing once. Material: PBMCs. These receptors originate from a woman aged 55-75 years in good health and CMV-seropositive.

This chain joins TRBV28 and TRBJ1-5; D is unresolved. Per the germline V gene, CDR1 is MDHEN and CDR2 is SYDVKM. Trimming removed 2 bases from V and 0 bases from J, with 8 bases in between. The CDR3 loop spans 15 amino acids. Here the CDR3 DNA reads TGTGCCAGCAGTTTAGTGCCCTATAGCAATCAGCCCCAGCATTTT. Its translation: CASSLVPYSNQPQHF.

This sequence joins TRBV5-1 and TRBJ2-3, with D hard to call. The CDR3 sequence is 17 residues long. Germline loops: CDR1 SGHRS, CDR2 YFSETQ. The ends were cut back, 4 bases at V and 0 bases at J, with 18 bases in the middle. This CDR3 reads CASSISNPLLSTDTQYF. Here the CDR3 DNA reads TGCGCCAGCAGCATCTCCAATCCATTACTAAGCACAGATACGCAGTATTTT.

The chain joins TRBV18 to TRBJ2-5, with D perhaps matching TRBD1 (6 bases). This CDR3 is 14 amino acids long. V dropped 1 base and J dropped 3 bases, with 9 bases sitting between them. CDR1 and CDR2 from the germline V gene are KGHSH and LQKENI. Here the CDR3 reads CASSPLSGEETQYF. The CDR3 DNA sequence: TGTGCCAGCTCACCACTATCAGGGGAAGAGACCCAGTACTTC.

This clone is a singleton in its sample. The chain joins TRBV5-4 to TRBJ2-3, with TRBD1 identical over 9 bases. This CDR3 region has 13 residues. Trimming removed 6 bases from V and 4 bases from J; junction bases left unmatched: 3. Germline lookup yields CDR1 SGHNT and CDR2 YYREEE (reference sequence). CDR3 loop: CASTRTGADTQYF. The CDR3 bases are TGTGCCAGCACACGGACAGGGGCAGATACGCAGTATTTT.

The chain's CDR3 is CASSEQGPQPQHF. In DNA form, the CDR3 reads TGCGCCAGCAGTGAACAGGGGCCTCAGCCCCAGCATTTT. The chain recombines TRBV10-2 with TRBJ1-5; the match to TRBD1 covers 7 bases. V shed 3 bases and J 6 bases; nucleotides not matched to a gene: 2. The CDR3 totals 13 residues. Germline V gene data show CDR1 as WSHSY and CDR2 as SAAADI.

V gene TRBV6-5 combines with J gene TRBJ1-4; TRBD1 matches 8 bases. Germline values: CDR1 MNHEY, CDR2 SVGAGI. The length of the CDR3 is 14 residues. Trimming at V came to 6 bases and at J to 7 bases, leaving 7 bases not matched to a gene. The CDR3 sequence: CASSLQGVGEKLFF. CDR3 coding DNA: TGTGCCAGCAGCTTACAGGGGGTGGGTGAAAAACTGTTTTTT.

The chain combines TRBV11-2 with TRBJ1-3, with D unclear. This CDR3 is 15 amino acids long. Trimming removed 3 bases at V and 0 bases at J, with 9 bases between. Germline V CDR1 and CDR2: SGHAT, FQNNGV. Here the CDR3 reads CASSFSPSSGNTIYF. CDR3 nucleotide sequence: TGTGCCAGCAGCTTCTCTCCGAGCTCTGGAAACACCATATATTTT.

Notes on this clone: The same CDR3 also results from other DNA sequences found in this sample. The chain joins TRBV7-2 to TRBJ1-2; D is uncertain. V lost 5 bases and J lost 4, with 5 bases in between. CDR3 length equals 11 residues. Per the germline V gene, CDR1 is SGHTA and CDR2 is FQGNSA. The DNA for the CDR3 is TGTGCCAGCAGCCCCAGCTATGGCTACACCTTC. This encodes CASSPSYGYTF.

The chain uses TRBV27 and TRBJ1-5; 7 nucleotides match TRBD1. The trim removed 8 bases at V and 7 bases at J, leaving 14 bases unmatched. The CDR3 is 15 amino acids. CDR1 and CDR2 from the germline V gene are MNHEY and SMNVEV (reference sequence). The CDR3 spells CASSRQGGLGQPQHF. As DNA, the CDR3 is TGTGCCAGCTCCAGACAGGGAGGTCTCGGGCAGCCCCAGCATTTT.

The sample holds one count of this clone. The gene calls are TRBV29-1 and TRBJ2-7, with 10 bases fitting TRBD1. The V gene's germline CDR1 is SQVTM and CDR2 ANQGSEA. Losses at the gene ends were 8 bases for V and 3 bases for J; bases not matched to a gene: 7. The CDR3 has 13 amino acids. The CDR3: CSTGTGEVYEQYF. The DNA for the CDR3 is TGCAGCACTGGGACAGGGGAGGTCTACGAGCAGTACTTC.

Only a few counts were recorded for this clone. The genes are TRBV7-6 and TRBJ2-7; TRBD1 agrees at 8 bases. The CDR3 is 14 residues long. Looked up from germline, CDR1 is SGHVS and CDR2 is FNYEAQ. With V trimmed by 1 base and J by 5 bases, 4 bases remained unmatched. This chain's CDR3 is CASSLVQGENEQYF. The CDR3 DNA reads TGTGCCAGCAGCTTAGTACAGGGGGAGAACGAGCAGTACTTC.

The chain combines TRBV5-4 with TRBJ2-1; 13 bases align to TRBD2. The germline V gene has CDR1 SGHNT and CDR2 YYREEE (reference sequence). Germline trimming cut 4 bases from V and 10 bases from J; bases unmatched to any gene: 11. This CDR3 spans 16 amino acids. The CDR3 protein is CASSPSGTSGTEEQFF. In DNA form, the CDR3 reads TGTGCCAGCAGCCCCTCAGGGACTAGCGGGACTGAAGAGCAGTTCTTC. Combining the CDR3 with reference TRBV5-4 and TRBJ2-1 gives the whole variable domain ETGVTQSPTHLIKTRGQQVTLRCSSQSGHNTVSWYQQALGQGPQFIFQYYREEENGRGNFPPRFSGLQFPNYSSELNVNALELDDSALYLCASSPSGTSGTEEQFFGPGTRLTVL.

The chain combines TRBV11-2 with TRBJ1-1, with 7 bases fitting TRBD1. Germline CDR1 reads SGHAT; CDR2 reads FQNNGV. The CDR3 is made up of 13 amino acids. Germline trimming cut 5 bases from V and 5 bases from J; bases unmatched to any gene: 5. The CDR3: CASSPQGRTEAFF. The CDR3 nucleotides read TGTGCCAGCAGCCCACAGGGGAGAACTGAAGCTTTCTTT.

V gene TRBV30 combines with J gene TRBJ1-2, with D perhaps TRBD1 (5 bases). The germline CDR1 and CDR2 sequences are GTSNPN and SVGIG (reference sequence). Trimming stripped 0 bases from V and 5 bases from J, with 10 bases between. The CDR3 has 13 residues. The CDR3 nucleotides read TGTGCCTGGAGTGTTGGAGGGGTTTATGGCTACACCTTC. The encoded protein is CAWSVGGVYGYTF.

The chain recombines TRBV9 with TRBJ1-2; 11 bases line up with TRBD1. J gave up 4 bases and V 3 bases, and 2 bases lay outside the gene matches. Germline V gives CDR1 SGDLS, CDR2 YYNGEE. The CDR3 sequence is 14 residues long. The CDR3 DNA reads TGTGCCAGCAGCGGAGGACAGGGGGCCTATGGCTACACCTTC. Residues: CASSGGQGAYGYTF. The full variable domain, rest sourced from reference TRBV9 and TRBJ1-2, is DSGVTQTPKHLITATGQRVTLRCSPRSGDLSVYWYQQSLDQGLQFLIQYYNGEERAKGNILERFSAQQFPDLHSELNLSSLELGDSALYFCASSGGQGAYGYTFGSGTRLTVV.

V gene TRBV28 combines with J gene TRBJ1-2, with D tentatively TRBD1 (6 bases). The germline CDR1 and CDR2 sequences are MDHEN and SYDVKM. V was trimmed by 6 bases and J by 2 bases, leaving 7 bases between them. CDR3 length: 12 residues. The CDR3 reads CASRGANYGYTF. The DNA for the CDR3 is TGTGCCAGCAGGGGGGCCAACTATGGCTACACCTTC.

The chain recombines TRBV5-5 with TRBJ2-2; 8 nucleotides match TRBD2. Germline lookup yields CDR1 SGHKS and CDR2 YYEKEE (reference sequence). V shed 1 base, J shed 3 bases, and the junction held 5 bases outside the gene matches. This CDR3 region has 16 residues. CDR3 in amino acids: CASSLRLAIYTGELFF. CDR3 coding DNA: TGTGCCAGCAGCTTGAGACTAGCGATATACACCGGGGAGCTGTTTTTT. Together with reference TRBV5-5 and TRBJ2-2, the CDR3 gives the full variable domain: DAGVTQSPTHLIKTRGQQVTLRCSPISGHKSVSWYQQVLGQGPQFIFQYYEKEERGRGNFPDRFSARQFPNYSSELNVNALLLGDSALYLCASSLRLAIYTGELFFGEGSRLTVL.

The chain employs TRBV5-4 and TRBJ2-7; tentative D call: TRBD1 (5 bases). The CDR3 contains 15 residues. The V gene lost 4 bases and the J gene lost 2 bases, with 16 bases spanning the gap. The germline gives CDR1 SGHNT, CDR2 YYREEE (reference sequence). The CDR3 loop reads CASSKRFDRPYEQYF. In DNA form, the CDR3 reads TGTGCCAGCAGCAAAAGATTCGACAGACCCTACGAGCAGTACTTC.